The 6 T cell receptor beta chains below were found in one sample sequenced in a study of blood T cell repertoires in COVID-19. Measured with immunoSEQ multiplex PCR; TCRdb has only the in-frame clones, and not every one. Of about half a million clones detected, around 85% appear once; the ten largest clones hold approximately 3%. Sequenced sample: peripheral blood. All receptors come from a human donor in a cohort sampled during active COVID-19.

V is TRBV4-2 and J is TRBJ2-1; 7 bases align to TRBD2. The V and J ends lost 3 bases and 1 base, in that order; junction bases with no gene match: 9. CDR1 LGHNA and CDR2 YNFKEQ come from the germline V gene. The length of the CDR3 is 17 residues. This CDR3 is CASSQGDYSRSYNEQFF. The DNA for the CDR3 is TGTGCCAGCAGCCAGGGGGACTACAGCAGGTCCTACAATGAGCAGTTCTTC.

The V call is TRBV7-3, the J call TRBJ2-5, with 10 bases aligning to TRBD2. Germline trimming cut 4 bases from V and 5 bases from J; bases unmatched to any gene: 13. The CDR3 is 17 residues long. The germline CDR1 and CDR2 sequences are SGHTA and FQGTGA. For the CDR3, the DNA is TGTGCCAGCAGCTCCTACGGGGGTCTAGCGGGAGACGAGACCCAGTACTTC. Residues: CASSSYGGLAGDETQYF.

The chain uses TRBV7-2 and TRBJ2-7; D unresolved. Germline CDR1 SGHTA, CDR2 FQGNSA. The CDR3 length is 13 residues. Trimming took off 5 bases at V and 0 bases at J, with 8 bases between the two ends. The CDR3 coding sequence is TGTGCCAGCAGCCCCTCCCCCTCCTACGAGCAGTACTTC. Translation gives CASSPSPSYEQYF.

The J gene is TRBJ2-7, the V gene TRBV12-3 or TRBV12-4, with D possibly matching TRBD1 (5 bases). V lost 3 bases and J 3 bases, leaving 9 bases between the germline ends. This CDR3 spans 13 amino acids. CDR3 sequence: CASSFTGYYEQYF. The CDR3 region has the DNA TGTGCCAGCAGTTTTACAGGCTACTACGAGCAGTACTTC.

V gene TRBV30 combines with J gene TRBJ1-2; the D is unclear. The V gene's germline CDR1 is GTSNPN and CDR2 SVGIG (reference sequence). The germline V and J ends were trimmed by 5 bases and 7 bases, with 11 bases remaining between them. The CDR3 sequence is 11 residues long. The DNA for the CDR3 is TGTGCCTGGGCACACGGAGGTGGCTACACCTTC. This codes for CAWAHGGGYTF.

The rearrangement links TRBV30 to TRBJ2-3; D perhaps matches TRBD2 (6 bases). With 2 bases removed from V and 7 bases from J, the gap between germline ends came to 22 bases. This CDR3 is built from 16 residues. The germline V gene has CDR1 GTSNPN and CDR2 SVGIG (reference sequence). The CDR3 nucleotides are TGTGCCTGGAGTTCCCCGGGTAGCGGAGGGAGGAATACGCAGTATTTT. Amino acid sequence: CAWSSPGSGGRNTQYF.